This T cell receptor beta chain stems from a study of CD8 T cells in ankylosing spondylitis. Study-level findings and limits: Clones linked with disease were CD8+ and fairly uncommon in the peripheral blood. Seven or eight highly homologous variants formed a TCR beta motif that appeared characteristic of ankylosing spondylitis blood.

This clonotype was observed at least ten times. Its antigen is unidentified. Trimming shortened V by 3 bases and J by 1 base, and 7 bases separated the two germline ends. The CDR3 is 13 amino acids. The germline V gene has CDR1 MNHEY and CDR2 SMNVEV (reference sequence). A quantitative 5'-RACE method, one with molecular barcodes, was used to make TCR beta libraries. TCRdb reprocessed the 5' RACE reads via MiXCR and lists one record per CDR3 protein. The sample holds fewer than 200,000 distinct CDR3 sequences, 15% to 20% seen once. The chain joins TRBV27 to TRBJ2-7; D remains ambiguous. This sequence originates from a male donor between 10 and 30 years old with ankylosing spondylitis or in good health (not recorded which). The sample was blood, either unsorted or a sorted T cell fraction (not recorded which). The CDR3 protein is CASSFAQSYEQYF. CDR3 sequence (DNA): TGTGCCAGCAGTTTCGCCCAGTCCTACGAGCAGTACTTC.